A selection of T cell receptor beta chains follows, all from one sample in a study of a mutant IDH1 vaccine in newly diagnosed glioma. The data were produced by immunoSEQ multiplex PCR, yet TCRdb's version contains in-frame clones alone and is incomplete. The sample yields tens of thousands of clones, just over 85% seen once. This specimen was PBMCs, taken from a glioma patient treated with radiotherapy, temozolomide or both. These receptors were collected from a man between 25 and 39 years old with glioma. Each CDR3 is given with its conserved first and last residue. D genes are given only for firm matches. Clone size appears in some rows only: once, few, many, or a class for an expanded clone.

.	.	TRBV6-6	TRBJ1-1	CASSYRVTASNEAFF	TGTGCCAGCAGTTACCGGGTAACAGCGTCGAATGAAGCTTTCTTT
.	.	TRBV4-1	TRBJ1-5	CASAERSLQPQHF	TGCGCCAGCGCGGAGAGGAGTCTTCAGCCCCAGCATTTT
.	TRBD1	TRBV4-1	TRBJ2-2	CASSQGQGTGELFF	TGCGCCAGCAGCCAAGGACAGGGGACCGGGGAGCTGTTTTTT
.	.	TRBV9	TRBJ1-1	CASRPLSLNTEAFF	TGTGCCAGCAGGCCTTTATCATTGAACACTGAAGCTTTCTTT
.	.	TRBV7-9	TRBJ2-2	CASSSGVKVELFF	TGTGCCAGCAGCTCGGGGGTAAAAGTGGAGCTGTTTTTT
.	TRBD1	TRBV19	TRBJ1-1	CASILGGQGETEAFF	TGTGCCAGTATTTTGGGGGGACAGGGCGAGACTGAAGCTTTCTTT
.	TRBD1	TRBV28	TRBJ1-2	CASSFRAGQGYYGYTF	TGTGCCAGCAGTTTTAGGGCGGGACAGGGCTACTATGGCTACACCTTC
.	.	TRBV7-9	TRBJ2-5	CASSLPVGGVEETQYF	TGTGCCAGCAGCTTACCGGTCGGGGGAGTAGAGGAGACCCAGTACTTC
.	TRBD1	TRBV28	TRBJ1-6	CASSTRDRGMNPLHF	TGTGCCAGCAGTACCAGGGACAGGGGGATGAATCCCCTCCACTTT
.	.	TRBV5-1	TRBJ2-7	CASSLYGVRHYEQYF	TGCGCCAGCAGCTTGTATGGGGTTCGGCACTACGAGCAGTACTTC
.	.	TRBV2	TRBJ1-6	CASSGATHSSPLHF	TGTGCCAGCAGTGGGGCGACACACAGTTCACCCCTCCACTTT
once	.	TRBV7-9	TRBJ2-2	CASSLGTGELFF	TGTGCCAGCAGCCTAGGCACCGGGGAGCTGTTTTTT
.	.	TRBV7-8	TRBJ1-1	CASSSPGGRVRTEAFF	TGTGCCAGCAGCTCCCCTGGTGGGAGGGTGCGGACTGAAGCTTTCTTT
once	TRBD1	TRBV28	TRBJ1-4	CASSLGQVNEKLFF	TGTGCCAGCAGTCTGGGACAGGTTAATGAAAAACTGTTTTTT
once	TRBD1	TRBV10-3	TRBJ1-2	CAISPGQGGYGYTF	TGTGCCATCAGCCCGGGACAGGGAGGCTATGGCTACACCTTC
.	TRBD1	TRBV27	TRBJ1-2	CASSPRDRAWSGGYTF	TGTGCCAGCAGTCCAAGGGACAGGGCATGGTCGGGCGGCTACACCTTC
.	TRBD1	TRBV27	TRBJ1-5	CASSPRDRGPLSNQPQHF	TGTGCCAGCAGTCCACGGGACAGGGGGCCTTTGAGCAATCAGCCCCAGCATTTT
.	TRBD2	TRBV5-1	TRBJ2-3	CASSLGPSSGGTDTQYF	TGCGCCAGCAGCTTGGGCCCTTCTAGCGGGGGCACAGATACGCAGTATTTT
.	.	TRBV18	TRBJ2-1	CASSLQDYNEQFF	TGTGCCAGCTCACTGCAGGACTACAATGAGCAGTTCTTC
.	TRBD1	TRBV5-1	TRBJ2-3	CASSLVVGQGSGGQYF	TGCGCCAGCAGCTTGGTCGTGGGACAGGGGAGCGGCGGGCAGTATTTT
.	.	TRBV9	TRBJ2-2	CATRTENTGELFF	TGTGCCACCAGGACAGAAAACACCGGGGAGCTGTTTTTT
.	.	TRBV27	TRBJ1-5	CASSSSLNQPQHF	TGTGCCAGCAGTTCGAGTCTAAATCAGCCCCAGCATTTT
once	.	TRBV2	TRBJ1-2	CASRSGSGGGYGYTF	TGTGCCAGCAGGTCTGGGTCAGGCGGGGGTTATGGCTACACCTTC
few	TRBD1	TRBV19	TRBJ1-1	CASSRRTGAGSAEAFF	TGTGCCAGTAGTAGGCGGACAGGGGCGGGTAGCGCTGAAGCTTTCTTT
.	.	TRBV5-4	TRBJ1-4	CASSLFVGEKLFF	TGTGCCAGCAGCTTGTTTGTCGGTGAAAAACTGTTTTTT
.	.	TRBV11-3	TRBJ1-2	CASSLKGGYGYTF	TGTGCCAGCAGCTTAAAGGGGGGCTATGGCTACACCTTC
once	.	TRBV5-1	TRBJ2-5	CASSLHPGQETQYF	TGCGCCAGCAGCTTGCATCCAGGGCAAGAGACCCAGTACTTC
.	.	TRBV11-2	TRBJ1-2	CASSLGLANYGYTF	TGTGCCAGCAGCTTAGGACTGGCGAACTATGGCTACACCTTC
.	.	TRBV5-4	TRBJ1-1	CASSFSTFLNTEAFF	TGTGCCAGCAGCTTCAGTACCTTTTTGAACACTGAAGCTTTCTTT
.	.	TRBV6-6	TRBJ2-5	CASLNRGKETQYF	TGTGCCAGCCTCAATAGGGGAAAAGAGACCCAGTACTTC
.	.	TRBV29-1	TRBJ1-2	CSVETGTARGYTF	TGCAGCGTTGAAACAGGGACGGCGCGGGGCTACACCTTC
few	TRBD1	TRBV27	TRBJ2-7	CASRVDRGSSEQYF	TGTGCCAGCAGGGTTGACAGGGGTTCCTCCGAGCAGTACTTC
.	.	TRBV5-5	TRBJ1-5	CASSLEWGRRPQHF	TGTGCCAGCAGCTTGGAATGGGGGCGGCGGCCCCAGCATTTT
.	TRBD1	TRBV28	TRBJ2-7	CASSTTGHSYEQYF	TGTGCCAGCAGTACGACAGGGCATTCCTACGAGCAGTACTTC
.	.	TRBV6-1	TRBJ2-7	CASSTTIEQYF	TGTGCCAGCAGCACGACGATAGAGCAGTACTTC
.	.	TRBV5-4	TRBJ1-2	CASSPSLGGALYGYTF	TGTGCCAGCAGCCCTAGTTTGGGCGGCGCTTTATATGGCTACACCTTC
.	.	TRBV21-1	TRBJ1-1	CASSVTSGGIEMNTEAFF	TGTGCCAGCAGCGTAACCTCAGGGGGAATTGAAATGAACACTGAAGCTTTCTTT
.	.	TRBV5-1	TRBJ1-5	CASSPRQSSNQPQHF	TGCGCCAGCAGCCCTCGACAGTCGAGCAATCAGCCCCAGCATTTT
.	.	TRBV11-2	TRBJ1-2	CASTEVGRVGYGYTF	TGTGCCAGCACAGAGGTGGGCAGGGTGGGCTATGGCTACACCTTC
.	.	TRBV18	TRBJ1-3	CASSPIRSTDAVSGNTIYF	TGTGCCAGCTCACCAATTAGGTCCACAGACGCGGTCTCTGGAAACACCATATATTTT
.	TRBD1	TRBV5-1	TRBJ1-4	CASSRGSGGRSDEKLFF	TGCGCCAGCAGCCGAGGGTCAGGGGGCAGGAGTGATGAAAAACTGTTTTTT
once	TRBD2	TRBV4-2	TRBJ2-3	CASSPSGGETDTQYF	TGTGCCAGCAGCCCGAGCGGGGGGGAGACAGATACGCAGTATTTT
few	TRBD2	TRBV6-4	TRBJ2-2	CASSDSTSETGELFF	TGTGCCAGCAGTGACTCGACTAGCGAGACCGGGGAGCTGTTTTTT
.	.	TRBV6-5	TRBJ1-1	CASIGTPNTEAFF	TGTGCCAGCATCGGGACACCTAACACTGAAGCTTTCTTT
.	.	TRBV5-6	TRBJ2-5	CASSLMGRGWETQYF	TGTGCCAGCAGCTTAATGGGTAGGGGCTGGGAGACCCAGTACTTC
.	.	TRBV28	TRBJ2-1	CASLGRSYNEQFF	TGTGCCAGCTTGGGACGGTCCTACAATGAGCAGTTCTTC
.	.	TRBV5-1	TRBJ1-1	CASSLEGVGNTEAFF	TGCGCCAGCAGCTTGGAAGGGGTGGGGAACACTGAAGCTTTCTTT
.	.	TRBV6-4	TRBJ2-2	CASSKSTELNTGELFF	TGTGCCAGCAGTAAATCGACGGAATTGAACACCGGGGAGCTGTTTTTT
.	.	TRBV5-6	TRBJ1-2	CASSLGQANYGYTF	TGTGCCAGCAGCTTGGGACAGGCGAACTATGGCTACACCTTC
.	TRBD1	TRBV7-9	TRBJ1-2	CASSPGGAANYGYTF	TGTGCCAGCAGCCCAGGGGGGGCGGCGAACTATGGCTACACCTTC
few	.	TRBV5-4	TRBJ2-1	CASSWREANEQFF	TGTGCCAGCAGCTGGAGGGAGGCCAATGAGCAGTTCTTC
.	TRBD1	TRBV7-2	TRBJ2-7	CASSLRTGGNSYEQYF	TGTGCCAGCAGCCTTAGGACAGGGGGTAACTCCTACGAGCAGTACTTC
.	.	TRBV25-1	TRBJ1-2	CASEEGNYGYTF	TGTGCCAGCGAGGAGGGGAACTATGGCTACACCTTC
.	.	TRBV12-5	TRBJ2-1	CASGPGILTNEQFF	TGTGCTAGTGGTCCAGGGATCCTTACAAATGAGCAGTTCTTC
.	TRBD1	TRBV11-2	TRBJ1-6	CASSPGQRVNSPLHF	TGTGCCAGCAGCCCGGGACAGCGTGTTAATTCACCCCTCCACTTT
.	.	TRBV5-6	TRBJ1-4	CASSLGPGENEKLFF	TGTGCCAGCAGCTTGGGTCCGGGGGAGAATGAAAAACTGTTTTTT
.	.	TRBV5-1	TRBJ1-1	CASSLATEAFF	TGCGCCAGCAGCTTGGCCACTGAAGCTTTCTTT
.	.	TRBV19	TRBJ2-3	CASSTNVPDTQYF	TGTGCCAGTAGTACTAACGTCCCAGATACGCAGTATTTT
.	TRBD1	TRBV20-1	TRBJ1-3	CSAHPTGVEYF	TGCAGTGCGCATCCGACAGGGGTTGAGTATTTT
.	.	TRBV6-5	TRBJ2-7	CASSYTGTVLYEQYF	TGTGCCAGCAGTTACACGGGGACTGTTCTCTACGAGCAGTACTTC